What follows describes a single T cell receptor beta chain. Antigen specificity is unknown. This sample stems from a study of shared clonotypes between healthy human individuals. Study-wide results and caveats: Shared clonotypes: 4.5% to 5% naive CD4, under 4% naive CD8, around 2.4% memory CD4, more than 0.3% memory CD8. Sorted-subset samples were not fully sequenced, rarefaction indicated.

Sequencing was performed with immunoSEQ multiplex PCR; in TCRdb, only in-frame clones are kept and a portion is missing. The sample shows about 2 million clones, over 85% of them seen only once. Germline assignment: CDR1 SQVTM and CDR2 ANQGSEA. V lost 6 bases and J lost 0; bases outside the gene matches: 8. The length of the CDR3 is 15 residues. The naive CD8 fraction comprised CD45RO-negative cells positively selected for CCR7 and excluded terminally differentiated effector memory CD45RA+ cells. The clonotype originates from a young man in good health. The material sequenced was naive CD8+ T cells sorted from blood. The V call is TRBV29-1, the J call TRBJ2-3; TRBD2 agrees at 8 bases. CDR3 sequence reads: CSVESGSVSTDTQYF. The CDR3 nucleotides are TGCAGCGTCGAAAGCGGGAGTGTTAGCACAGATACGCAGTATTTT.